This TCR beta chain is drawn from a study of identical twins. The CDR3 is 13 residues long. Germline CDR1 is MNHEY and CDR2 is SVGAGI. Trimming stripped 6 bases from V and 9 bases from J, with 15 bases between. One entry per CDR3 protein results from TCRdb running MiXCR on the 5' RACE reads. The table includes about 340,000 distinct CDR3 sequences, approximately 8.8% detected once. This TCR was sampled from a woman aged 50 to 60 in good health. This chain links TRBV6-5 with TRBJ2-1; no firm D call. The sequencing sample was made of naive T cells sorted from blood. The CDR3 loop reads CASSPPAVPEQFF. DNA of the CDR3: TGTGCCAGCAGCCCACCCGCGGTTCCTGAGCAGTTCTTC.